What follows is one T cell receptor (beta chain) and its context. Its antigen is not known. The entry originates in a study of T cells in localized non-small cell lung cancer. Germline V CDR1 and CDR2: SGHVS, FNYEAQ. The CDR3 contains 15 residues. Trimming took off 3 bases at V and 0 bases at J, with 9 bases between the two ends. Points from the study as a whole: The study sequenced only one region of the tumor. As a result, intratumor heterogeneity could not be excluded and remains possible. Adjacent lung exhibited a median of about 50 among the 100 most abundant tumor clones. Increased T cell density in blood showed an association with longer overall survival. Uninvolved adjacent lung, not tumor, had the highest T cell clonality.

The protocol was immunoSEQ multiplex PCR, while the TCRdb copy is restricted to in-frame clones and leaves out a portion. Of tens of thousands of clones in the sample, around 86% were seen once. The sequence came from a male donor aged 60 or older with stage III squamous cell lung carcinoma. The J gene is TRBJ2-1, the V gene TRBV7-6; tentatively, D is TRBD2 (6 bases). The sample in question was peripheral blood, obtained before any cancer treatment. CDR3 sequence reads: CASSLRGSSYNEQFF. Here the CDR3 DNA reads TGTGCCAGCAGCTTGCGGGGCAGCTCCTACAATGAGCAGTTCTTC.